Listed here are 30 T cell receptor beta chains from one sample, sequenced in a study of T cells in Graves' hyperthyroidism and ophthalmopathy. What was amplified from RNA transcripts were TCR beta CDR3 regions. With the HTBI primer set, the TCR CDR3 went through a first round of RT-PCR. Using its own MiXCR run on the multiplex PCR reads, TCRdb lists one record per CDR3 protein. Seen here are 300,000 to 450,000 distinct CDR3 sequences, 15% to 18% observed once, and the top ten hold around 30%. The sequenced sample was blood. These receptors originate from a woman between 18 and 29 years old with Graves' hyperthyroidism that later progressed to Graves' ophthalmopathy.

In its sample, this clonotype was seen many times. The CDR3 DNA reads TGTGCCAGCAGCCAAGATCTTGCCAGCGGGAGTTGGTCCTACGAGCAGTACTTC. The encoded protein is CASSQDLASGSWSYEQYF. The gene calls are TRBV3-1 and TRBJ2-7; TRBD2 aligns across 8 bases. Germline V gene data show CDR1 as LGHDT and CDR2 as YNNKEL (reference sequence). The CDR3 length is 18 residues. V was clipped by 0 bases and J by 1 base; unmatched bases: 11.

This clonotype occurred many times. The rearrangement links TRBV19 to TRBJ2-1; perhaps TRBD2 as D (5 bases). V lost 3 bases to trimming and J lost 0 bases, with 12 bases between them. This CDR3 region has 16 residues. Germline V CDR1 and CDR2: LNHDA, SQIVND (reference sequence). DNA of the CDR3: TGTGCCAGTAGTATCCTAGCAGCGAGCTCCTACAATGAGCAGTTCTTC. It yields the protein CASSILAASSYNEQFF. The variable domain in full, completed from reference TRBV19 and TRBJ2-1, reads DGGITQSPKYLFRKEGQNVTLSCEQNLNHDAMYWYRQDPGQGLRLIYYSQIVNDFQKGDIAEGYSVSREKKESFPLTVTSAQKNPTAFYLCASSILAASSYNEQFFGPGTRLTVL.

This clonotype was seen a few times. The V and J genes are TRBV14 and TRBJ2-1, with 7 bases lining up with TRBD1. This CDR3 spans 13 amino acids. CDR1 SGHDN and CDR2 FVKESK come from the germline V gene. V shed 4 bases, J shed 13 bases, and the junction held 10 bases outside the gene matches. CDR3 sequence reads: CASSRRQGTGQFF. The DNA for the CDR3 is TGTGCCAGCAGCCGCAGACAGGGCACGGGCCAGTTCTTC.

The V call is TRBV19, the J call TRBJ2-7, with D possibly TRBD2 on 5 matching bases. The germline V and J ends were trimmed by 3 bases and 3 bases, with 9 bases remaining between them. Germline V lookup: CDR1 LNHDA, CDR2 SQIVND (reference sequence). The CDR3 extends over 13 amino acids. CDR3 amino acids: CASSIGIDYEQYF. The DNA for the CDR3 is TGTGCCAGTAGTATCGGGATAGACTACGAGCAGTACTTC.

This clonotype has a count of ten or more. The chain employs TRBV11-2 and TRBJ2-7; D call uncertain. Trimming cost V 4 bases and J 2 bases, with 15 bases left between them. CDR1 and CDR2 from the germline V gene are SGHAT and FQNNGV. The CDR3 spans 15 residues. In nucleotides, the CDR3 is TGTGCCAGCAGCTCTTCGCGGAATATACCCTACGAGCAGTACTTC. This encodes CASSSSRNIPYEQYF. The entire variable domain, with the rest obtained from reference TRBV11-2 and TRBJ2-7, is as follows: EAGVAQSPRYKIIEKRQSVAFWCNPISGHATLYWYQQILGQGPKLLIQFQNNGVVDDSQLPKDRFSAERLKGVDSTLKIQPAKLEDSAVYLCASSSSRNIPYEQYFGPGTRLTVT.

This clonotype was picked up a small number of times. The chain combines TRBV7-9 with TRBJ1-1, with D possibly TRBD1 on 5 matching bases. Germline CDR1 reads SEHNR; CDR2 reads FQNEAQ (reference sequence). The CDR3 extends over 15 amino acids. Trimming shortened V by 0 bases and J by 5 bases, and 13 bases separated the two germline ends. CDR3 in DNA: TGTGCCAGCAGCTTAGCGGGGGGATATGGGACTGAAGCTTTCTTT. This translates into CASSLAGGYGTEAFF.

The sample holds many counts of this clonotype. This chain joins TRBV5-1 and TRBJ2-1; D unclear. CDR3 length: 16 amino acids. The germline V and J ends were trimmed by 3 bases and 1 base, with 14 bases remaining between them. Looked up from germline, CDR1 is SGHRS and CDR2 is YFSETQ. The CDR3 protein is CASSYSPGRSYNEQFF. CDR3 in DNA: TGCGCCAGCAGCTACTCGCCGGGCCGATCCTACAATGAGCAGTTCTTC.

The chain has TRBV20-1 and TRBJ2-1; 9 nucleotides agree with TRBD2. Germline loops: CDR1 DFQATT, CDR2 SNEGSKA (reference sequence). This CDR3 has 16 amino acids. The V segment lost 0 bases and the J segment 3 bases; nucleotides outside the gene matches: 6. CDR3 residues: CSARDKASGDYNEQFF. The CDR3 DNA reads TGCAGTGCTAGAGATAAGGCTAGCGGGGACTACAATGAGCAGTTCTTC.

This clonotype was seen more than once but under ten times. This may arise from a read error, as a much more abundant clone is one base away. The CDR3 region is CASSLARQGLNTEVFF. The CDR3 DNA reads as TGCGCCAGCAGCTTGGCCCGACAGGGGTTGAACACTGAAGTTTTCTTT. The chain combines TRBV5-1 with TRBJ1-1; 8 positions agree with TRBD1. The CDR3 loop spans 16 amino acids. Germline loops: CDR1 SGHRS, CDR2 YFSETQ. The variable domain in full, completed from reference TRBV5-1 and TRBJ1-1, reads KAGVTQTPRYLIKTRGQQVTLSCSPISGHRSVSWYQQTPGQGLQFLFEYFSETQRNKGNFPGRFSGRQFSNSRSEMNVSTLELGDSALYLCASSLARQGLNTEVFFGQGTRLTVV.

V is TRBV20-1 and J is TRBJ1-5, with D perhaps matching TRBD1 (5 bases). CDR3 length: 14 amino acids. Between the trimmed V and J ends, which lost 3 bases and 5 bases, there was a span of 14 bases. Germline CDR1 reads DFQATT; CDR2 reads SNEGSKA (reference sequence). The CDR3 DNA follows: TGCAGTGCTAGGGCCCCCGACAGATATCAGCCCCAGCATTTT. Its translation: CSARAPDRYQPQHF.

The chain uses TRBV7-2 and TRBJ1-3; tentative D call: TRBD1 (5 bases). The CDR3 totals 15 residues. V lost 4 bases to trimming and J lost 0 bases, with 10 bases between them. Germline-derived CDR1 and CDR2 are SGHTA and FQGNSA. The CDR3, as DNA: TGTGCCAGCAGCTCCACAGGATCCTCTGGAAACACCATATATTTT. Protein product: CASSSTGSSGNTIYF.

This clonotype was counted ten times or more. J is TRBJ2-1 and V is TRBV20-1, with 8 bases identical to TRBD1. Germline trimming cut 3 bases from V and 5 bases from J; bases unmatched to any gene: 6. Germline V gene sequence: CDR1 DFQATT, CDR2 SNEGSKA (reference sequence). CDR3 length: 14 residues. The CDR3 DNA reads TGCAGTGCTAGCAGGACAGGGAGAAACAATGAGCAGTTCTTC. Its translation: CSASRTGRNNEQFF.

This clonotype was recorded at least ten times. The chain uses TRBV2 and TRBJ2-7, with 9 positions matching TRBD2. The CDR3 sequence is 14 residues long. The V gene end was trimmed by 6 bases and the J gene end by 7 bases; junction bases not matched to a gene: 10. Germline lookup yields CDR1 SNHLY and CDR2 FYNNEI. CDR3 nucleotide sequence: TGTGCCAGCAGGAAATTAGCGGGAGTGGGGGAGCAGTACTTC. Protein product: CASRKLAGVGEQYF.

This clonotype was seen many times. The chain employs TRBV5-1 and TRBJ2-3, with 9 bases identical to TRBD1. The CDR3 loop spans 17 amino acids. Germline V lookup: CDR1 SGHRS, CDR2 YFSETQ. V dropped 0 bases and J dropped 2; count of bases not matched to a gene: 7. CDR3 nucleotide sequence: TGCGCCAGCAGCTTGGATCTGGGACAGGGCTTCACAGATACGCAGTATTTT. This encodes CASSLDLGQGFTDTQYF. The full variable domain, in which reference TRBV5-1 and TRBJ2-3 provide the parts outside the CDR3, is KAGVTQTPRYLIKTRGQQVTLSCSPISGHRSVSWYQQTPGQGLQFLFEYFSETQRNKGNFPGRFSGRQFSNSRSEMNVSTLELGDSALYLCASSLDLGQGFTDTQYFGPGTRLTVL.

Comments on this clonotype: At one boundary the junction diverges from the germline segment, which might be a read error. This rearrangement joins TRBV10-3 to TRBJ1-2; a weak D match, TRBD1 (6 bases). Germline values: CDR1 ENHRY, CDR2 SYGVKD. The CDR3 totals 15 residues. The CDR3 reads CAISEMSGANYGHTF. In DNA form, the CDR3 reads TGTGCCATCAGTGAAATGTCAGGGGCTAACTATGGCCACACCTTC.

This clonotype was counted at least ten times. This sequence joins TRBV7-2 and TRBJ2-5; 12 bases fit TRBD1. CDR3 length: 18 residues. Germline lookup yields CDR1 SGHTA and CDR2 FQGNSA. V lost 6 bases to trimming and J lost 4 bases; unmatched junction nucleotides: 15. CDR3 region: CASSRRDRGRGARETQYF. CDR3 coding DNA: TGTGCCAGCAGTCGCCGGGACAGGGGGCGCGGGGCTCGAGAGACCCAGTACTTC.

This clonotype was recorded at least ten times. V and J are TRBV24-1 and TRBJ2-1; 13 bases are a match to TRBD2. Germline CDR1 KGHDR, CDR2 SFDVKD. This CDR3 is built from 22 residues. After removal of 7 bases from V and 1 base from J, the junction contained 21 bases not matched to a gene. CDR3 in DNA: TGTGCCACCAGCACCTGGACTAGCGGGAGTATGTGGATTGCTAGGTCCTACAATGAGCAGTTCTTC. Its translation is CATSTWTSGSMWIARSYNEQFF.

The V and J genes are TRBV29-1 and TRBJ1-1, with D hard to call. This CDR3 contains 12 residues. Trimming pared 6 bases from V and 1 base from J, leaving 9 bases between. The V gene's germline CDR1 is SQVTM and CDR2 ANQGSEA. DNA of the CDR3: TGCAGCGTGGCTCGGAGGAACACTGAAGCTTTCTTT. This codes for CSVARRNTEAFF.

This clonotype was seen ten or more times. V gene TRBV20-1 combines with J gene TRBJ2-3, with 7 positions matching TRBD2. The CDR3 totals 14 residues. The germline V gene has CDR1 DFQATT and CDR2 SNEGSKA (reference sequence). V lost 3 bases, J lost 4 bases, and 7 bases stayed unmatched. The CDR3 sequence: CSASQGGSSDTQYF. The CDR3 nucleotides are TGCAGTGCTAGTCAGGGCGGGAGTTCAGATACGCAGTATTTT.

There are many counts of this clonotype. The rearrangement joins TRBV2 to TRBJ2-2, with D uncertain. CDR3 length: 13 residues. V dropped 8 bases and J dropped 4 bases, with 11 bases sitting between them. Germline lookup yields CDR1 SNHLY and CDR2 FYNNEI. CDR3 DNA sequence: TGTGCCAGCCGGACCCAACCCACCGGGGAGCTGTTTTTT. Encoded protein: CASRTQPTGELFF.

This clonotype has only a few counts. The V gene is TRBV28, the J gene TRBJ1-1; tentatively, D is TRBD1 (5 bases). Germline CDR1 reads MDHEN; CDR2 reads SYDVKM. Trimming removed 8 bases at V and 4 bases at J, with 11 bases between. The CDR3 has 12 residues. The CDR3 nucleotides read TGTGCCAGCCGGGACGGGGCCACTGAAGCTTTCTTT. Its protein is CASRDGATEAFF. Combining the CDR3 with reference TRBV28 and TRBJ1-1 gives the whole variable domain DVKVTQSSRYLVKRTGEKVFLECVQDMDHENMFWYRQDPGLGLRLIYFSYDVKMKEKGDIPEGYSVSREKKERFSLILESASTNQTSMYLCASRDGATEAFFGQGTRLTVV.

This clonotype was seen only a few times. A read error is possible here, since a much larger clone lies one base away. CDR3 sequence reads: CAGSTITGGHETQYF. CDR3 DNA sequence: TGTGCCGGCAGCACCATCACAGGGGGCCACGAGACCCAGTACTTC. The chain couples TRBV7-2 to TRBJ2-5; TRBD1 matches 9 bases. Germline assignment: CDR1 SGHTA and CDR2 FQGNSA. The CDR3 extends over 15 amino acids. The full variable domain, its missing parts supplied by reference TRBV7-2 and TRBJ2-5, is GAGVSQSPSNKVTEKGKDVELRCDPISGHTALYWYRQSLGQGLEFLIYFQGNSAPDKSGLPSDRFSAERTGGSVSTLTIQRTQQEDSAVYLCAGSTITGGHETQYFGPGTRLLVL.

Comments on this clonotype: Possible read error: a much larger clone is one base away. The V and J genes are TRBV7-2 and TRBJ2-2, with 9 nucleotides matching TRBD2. Germline V CDR1 and CDR2: SGHTA, FQGNSA. The CDR3 spans 16 residues. The chain's CDR3 is CASSPIWGTSTGERFF. The CDR3 nucleotides are TGTGCCAGCAGCCCTATCTGGGGGACTAGCACCGGGGAGCGGTTTTTT.

On this clonotype itself: This clone may be a read error of a much larger clone one base away. The chain joins TRBV27 to TRBJ2-3; 9 nucleotides agree with TRBD2. Germline V gives CDR1 MNHEY, CDR2 SMNVEV (reference sequence). The CDR3 covers 18 residues. The CDR3 reads CASSPRKLAGPSTATQYF. The CDR3 DNA sequence: TGTGCCAGCAGTCCCAGGAAACTAGCGGGTCCTAGCACAGCTACGCAGTATTTT.

In this sample, this clonotype turned up many times. V usage is TRBV25-1 and J usage is TRBJ2-7; D is ambiguous. The V gene lost 3 bases and the J gene lost 4 bases, with 10 bases spanning the gap. The CDR3 has 13 amino acids. CDR1 is MGHDK and CDR2 is SYGVNS in the germline V gene. DNA for the CDR3: TGTGCCAGCAGTGAGTCCGTCAATTACGAGCAGTACTTC. Its protein product is CASSESVNYEQYF.

The chain recombines TRBV11-2 with TRBJ2-1, with 8 bases matching TRBD2. The CDR3 extends over 16 amino acids. J gave up 4 bases and V 1 base, and 6 bases lay outside the gene matches. The germline CDR1 and CDR2 sequences are SGHAT and FQNNGV. The CDR3 sequence is CASSLGGAGVYNEQFF. CDR3 coding DNA: TGTGCCAGCAGCTTAGGGGGAGCGGGAGTGTACAATGAGCAGTTCTTC. Filled out from reference TRBV11-2 and TRBJ2-1, the complete variable domain reads EAGVAQSPRYKIIEKRQSVAFWCNPISGHATLYWYQQILGQGPKLLIQFQNNGVVDDSQLPKDRFSAERLKGVDSTLKIQPAKLEDSAVYLCASSLGGAGVYNEQFFGPGTRLTVL.

This clonotype was seen at least ten times. V gene TRBV27 combines with J gene TRBJ2-5, with D possibly being TRBD1 (6 bases). Trimming removed 6 bases at V and 9 bases at J, with 23 bases between. The germline V gene encodes CDR1 MNHEY and CDR2 SMNVEV (reference sequence). This CDR3 comprises 15 residues. The CDR3 DNA reads as TGTGCCAGCAGCATAGACAGGTCCCCCGGTGGGGCCCAGTACTTC. It encodes CASSIDRSPGGAQYF.

This clonotype has at least ten counts. In nucleotides, the CDR3 is TGTGCCAGCAGCTTACCGCTTGGGGTGGGCGAGCAGTACTTC. Translation gives CASSLPLGVGEQYF. The V gene is TRBV7-9, the J gene TRBJ2-7; no definite D call. The CDR3 runs to 14 residues. Germline assignment: CDR1 SEHNR and CDR2 FQNEAQ (reference sequence). V was trimmed by 2 bases and J by 6 bases, leaving 14 bases between them.

This sequence joins TRBV6-4 and TRBJ2-2; D ambiguous. The germline V gene has CDR1 MRHNA and CDR2 SNTAGT. V lost 3 bases and J lost 7, with 9 bases in between. The CDR3 length is 13 residues. The CDR3 DNA reads TGTGCCAGCAGTGAATGGGCGAACGGGGAGCTGTTTTTT. This gives the protein CASSEWANGELFF.

The chain uses TRBV29-1 and TRBJ1-3; tentatively, D is TRBD1 (5 bases). CDR1 SQVTM and CDR2 ANQGSEA come from the germline V gene. The CDR3 contains 16 residues. Trimming cost V 0 bases and J 3 bases, with 15 bases left between them. For the CDR3, the DNA is TGCAGCGTTGAAGACACTGGGACGGACGGTGGAAACACCATATATTTT. This encodes CSVEDTGTDGGNTIYF.